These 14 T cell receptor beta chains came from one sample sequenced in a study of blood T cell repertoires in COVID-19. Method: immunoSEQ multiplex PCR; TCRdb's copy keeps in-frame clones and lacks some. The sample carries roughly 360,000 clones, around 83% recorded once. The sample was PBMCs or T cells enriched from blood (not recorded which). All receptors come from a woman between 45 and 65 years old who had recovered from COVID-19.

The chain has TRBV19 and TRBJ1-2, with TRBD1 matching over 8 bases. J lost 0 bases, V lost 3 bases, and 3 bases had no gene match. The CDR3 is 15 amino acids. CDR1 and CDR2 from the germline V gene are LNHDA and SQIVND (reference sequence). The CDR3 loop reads CASSMHRGANYGYTF. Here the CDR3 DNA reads TGTGCCAGTAGTATGCACAGGGGGGCTAACTATGGCTACACCTTC.

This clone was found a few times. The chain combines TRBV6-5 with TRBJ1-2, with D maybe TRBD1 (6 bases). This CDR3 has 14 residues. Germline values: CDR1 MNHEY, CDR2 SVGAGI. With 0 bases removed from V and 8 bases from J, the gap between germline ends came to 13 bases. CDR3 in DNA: TGTGCCAGCAGTTACTCTTCCAGGGGAAGCGGCTACACCTTC. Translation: CASSYSSRGSGYTF.

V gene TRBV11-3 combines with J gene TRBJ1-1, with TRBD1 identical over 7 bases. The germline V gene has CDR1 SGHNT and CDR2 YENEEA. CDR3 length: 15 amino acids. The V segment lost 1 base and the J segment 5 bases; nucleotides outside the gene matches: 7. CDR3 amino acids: CASSLARGPGTEAFF. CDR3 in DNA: TGTGCCAGCAGCTTAGCTAGGGGGCCGGGGACTGAAGCTTTCTTT.

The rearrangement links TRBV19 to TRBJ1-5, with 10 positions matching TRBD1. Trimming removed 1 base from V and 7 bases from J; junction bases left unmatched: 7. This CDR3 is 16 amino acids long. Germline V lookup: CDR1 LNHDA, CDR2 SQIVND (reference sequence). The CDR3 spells CASSIGGGQGSQPQHF. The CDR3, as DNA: TGTGCCAGTAGTATAGGGGGGGGACAGGGGTCCCAGCCCCAGCATTTT.

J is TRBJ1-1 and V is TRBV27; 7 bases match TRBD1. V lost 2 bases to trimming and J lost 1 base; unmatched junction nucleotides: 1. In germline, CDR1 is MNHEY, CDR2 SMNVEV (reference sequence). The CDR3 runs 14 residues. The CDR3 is CASSLGTANTEAFF. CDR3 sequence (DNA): TGTGCCAGCAGTTTAGGGACAGCGAACACTGAAGCTTTCTTT.

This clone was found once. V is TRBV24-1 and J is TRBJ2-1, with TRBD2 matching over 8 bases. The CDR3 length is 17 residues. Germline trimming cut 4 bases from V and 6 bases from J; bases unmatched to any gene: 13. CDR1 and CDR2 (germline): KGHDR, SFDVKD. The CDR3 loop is CATSDPKAGLEANEQFF. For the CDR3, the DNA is TGTGCCACCAGTGACCCGAAGGCGGGACTAGAGGCCAATGAGCAGTTCTTC.

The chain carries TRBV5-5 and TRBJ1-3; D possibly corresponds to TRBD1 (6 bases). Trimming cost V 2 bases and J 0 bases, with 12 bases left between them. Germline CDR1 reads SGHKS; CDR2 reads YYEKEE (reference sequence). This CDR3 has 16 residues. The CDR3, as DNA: TGTGCCAGCAGCTTAGTCGGACAGTCCTCTGGAAACACCATATATTTT. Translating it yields CASSLVGQSSGNTIYF.

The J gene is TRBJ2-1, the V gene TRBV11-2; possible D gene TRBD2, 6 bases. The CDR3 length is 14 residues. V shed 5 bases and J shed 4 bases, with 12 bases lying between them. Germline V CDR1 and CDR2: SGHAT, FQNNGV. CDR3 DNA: TGTGCCAGCAGCCCTTCCGGGGGTTACAATGAGCAGTTCTTC. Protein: CASSPSGGYNEQFF.

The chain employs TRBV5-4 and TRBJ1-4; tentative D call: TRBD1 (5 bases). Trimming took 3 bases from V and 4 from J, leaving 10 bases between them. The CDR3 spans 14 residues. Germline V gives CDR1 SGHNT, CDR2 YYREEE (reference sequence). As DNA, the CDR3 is TGTGCCAGCAGCTACGGGGGATTTAATGAAAAACTGTTTTTT. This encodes CASSYGGFNEKLFF. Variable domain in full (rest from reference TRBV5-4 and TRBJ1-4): ETGVTQSPTHLIKTRGQQVTLRCSSQSGHNTVSWYQQALGQGPQFIFQYYREEENGRGNFPPRFSGLQFPNYSSELNVNALELDDSALYLCASSYGGFNEKLFFGSGTQLSVL.

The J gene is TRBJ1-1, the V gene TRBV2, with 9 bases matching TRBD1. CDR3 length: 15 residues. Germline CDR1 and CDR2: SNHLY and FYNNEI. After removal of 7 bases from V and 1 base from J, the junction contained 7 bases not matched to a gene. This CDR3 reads CASNTGGTQNTEAFF. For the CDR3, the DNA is TGTGCCAGCAATACAGGGGGCACCCAGAACACTGAAGCTTTCTTT. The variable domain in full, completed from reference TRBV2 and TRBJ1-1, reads EPEVTQTPSHQVTQMGQEVILRCVPISNHLYFYWYRQILGQKVEFLVSFYNNEISEKSEIFDDQFSVERPDGSNFTLKIRSTKLEDSAMYFCASNTGGTQNTEAFFGQGTRLTVV.

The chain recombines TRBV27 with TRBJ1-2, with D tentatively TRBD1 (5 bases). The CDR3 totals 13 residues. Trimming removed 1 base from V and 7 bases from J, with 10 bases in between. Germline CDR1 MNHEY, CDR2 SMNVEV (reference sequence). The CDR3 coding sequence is TGTGCCAGCAGTTTATACCGCGGGGGTGGCTACACCTTC. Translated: CASSLYRGGGYTF.

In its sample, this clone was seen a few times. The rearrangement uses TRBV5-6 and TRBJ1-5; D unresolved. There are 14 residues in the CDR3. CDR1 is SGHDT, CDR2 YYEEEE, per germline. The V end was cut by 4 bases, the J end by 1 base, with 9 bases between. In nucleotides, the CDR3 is TGTGCCAGCAGCCCTGGAGCCAGCAATCAGCCCCAGCATTTT. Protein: CASSPGASNQPQHF.

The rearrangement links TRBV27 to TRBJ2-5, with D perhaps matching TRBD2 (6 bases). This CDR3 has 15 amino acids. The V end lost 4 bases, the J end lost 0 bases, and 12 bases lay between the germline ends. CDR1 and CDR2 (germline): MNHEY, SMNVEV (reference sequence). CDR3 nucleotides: TGTGCCAGCAGTTCGGGTAGCGGATACCAAGAGACCCAGTACTTC. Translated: CASSSGSGYQETQYF.

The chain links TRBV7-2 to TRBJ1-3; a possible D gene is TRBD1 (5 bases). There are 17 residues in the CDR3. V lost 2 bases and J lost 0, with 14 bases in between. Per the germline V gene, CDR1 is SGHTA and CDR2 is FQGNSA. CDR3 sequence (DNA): TGTGCCAGCAGCTTAACGACGACAGTCTCCTCTGGAAACACCATATATTTT. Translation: CASSLTTTVSSGNTIYF. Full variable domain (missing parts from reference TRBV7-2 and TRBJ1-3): GAGVSQSPSNKVTEKGKDVELRCDPISGHTALYWYRQSLGQGLEFLIYFQGNSAPDKSGLPSDRFSAERTGGSVSTLTIQRTQQEDSAVYLCASSLTTTVSSGNTIYFGEGSWLTVV.